The rows below give T cell receptor beta chains drawn from one sample of a study of T cell repertoires in cytomegalovirus infection. TCRdb independently ran MiXCR on the reads; one entry per CDR3 protein. This sample has about 200,000 distinct CDR3 sequences, with less than 9.5% found just once. Sequencing was done on a sample of PBMCs. The receptors were gathered from a human donor in good health (CMV status not recorded). Some clones in this sample may be carry-over from other donors' samples. Each CDR3 is given with its conserved first and last residue. A D gene is named only where the DNA matches it firmly. The listing skips clone size in some rows; elsewhere it reads once, few, many or a size class.

>many|-|TRBV7-2|TRBJ2-7
TGTGCCAGCAGCCTAGCCACAGGGTTACAGAAGTACTTC
CASSLATGLQKYF
>-|-|TRBV20-1|TRBJ1-5
TGCAGTGCTAGAGCCCACCGGGTAAGCAATCAGCCCCAGCATTTT
CSARAHRVSNQPQHF
>-|-|TRBV5-6|TRBJ2-7
TGTGCCAGCAGCTTGGTAACAGACTACGAGCAGTACTTC
CASSLVTDYEQYF
>few|TRBD1|TRBV28|TRBJ2-6
TGTGCCAGCAGTTTGTCGGACAGGGGGGCATCTGGGGCCAACGTCCTGACTTTC
CASSLSDRGASGANVLTF
>many|TRBD1|TRBV7-2|TRBJ1-5
TGTGCCAGCAGCTCTTCAGGGGGCGGCCAGCCCCAGCATTTT
CASSSSGGGQPQHF
>-|-|TRBV7-9|TRBJ1-4
TGTGCCAGCAGCCGTAGACAGGAACTAAGTGCAACTAATGAAAAACTGTTTTTT
CASSRRQELSATNEKLFF
>many|-|TRBV11-3|TRBJ2-3
TGTGCCAGCAGCCGGGGGGCCGGATTCCCGACGCAGTATTTT
CASSRGAGFPTQYF
>many|-|TRBV20-1|TRBJ2-1
TGCAGTGCTAATTCCGACTATCCCTACAATGAGCAGTTCTTC
CSANSDYPYNEQFF
>-|TRBD2|TRBV20-1|TRBJ2-1
TGCAGTGCTAGGGCTAGCGGGAGCTATGAGCAGTTCTTC
CSARASGSYEQFF
>many|TRBD1|TRBV7-8|TRBJ1-2
TGTGCCAGCAGCTCAGGGGGGGGGGCCCTCGGCTATGGCTACACCTTC
CASSSGGGALGYGYTF
>few|TRBD1|TRBV28|TRBJ1-5
TGTGCCAGCAGATTATTGGACAGGTTCAATCAGCCCCAGCATTTT
CASRLLDRFNQPQHF
>few|TRBD2|TRBV7-2|TRBJ2-7
TGTGCCAGCAGCCCTTCCCGGGGGACTAGCGGGAGACACGAGCAGTACTTC
CASSPSRGTSGRHEQYF
>few|TRBD1|TRBV23-1|TRBJ2-4
TGCGCCAACACAGACAGGGGGCGCGGAAACATTCAGTACTTC
CANTDRGRGNIQYF
>many|TRBD2|TRBV7-3|TRBJ2-1
TGTGCCAGCAGCCACCCGACTAGCGGAAACAATGAGCAGTTCTTC
CASSHPTSGNNEQFF
>many|TRBD2|TRBV7-2|TRBJ2-3
TGTGCCAGCAGCTTACTAGCGGGAGTTTCAGATACGCAGTATTTT
CASSLLAGVSDTQYF
>-|TRBD1|TRBV24-1|TRBJ1-5
TGTGCCACCAGTGAGGCTGACAGGGGGCCTAATCAGCCCCAGCATTTT
CATSEADRGPNQPQHF
>-|-|TRBV20-1|TRBJ1-2
TGCAGTGCTAGAGCGGGGGGCGGGAGCTACACCTTC
CSARAGGGSYTF
>many|-|TRBV6-1|TRBJ2-5
TGTGCCAGCAGTGAAGCTCTGATGGGGGCGCCGGAGACCCAGTACTTC
CASSEALMGAPETQYF
>many|TRBD1|TRBV20-1|TRBJ1-2
TGCAGTGCTAAAACCCGGGACAGGGGAATAAGCAATGGCTACACCTTC
CSAKTRDRGISNGYTF
>-|TRBD2|TRBV6-2/TRBV6-3|TRBJ2-2
TGTGCCAGCGGCCCGGGGAGGGCTACCGGGGAGCTGTTTTTT
CASGPGRATGELFF
>few|-|TRBV29-1|TRBJ2-7
TGCAGCGTTGAACCCCCGGGAGCCTACGAGCAGTACTTC
CSVEPPGAYEQYF
>many|-|TRBV20-1|TRBJ2-5
TGCAGTGCTAGAACCCTAGCTGGATGGGAGACCCAGTACTTC
CSARTLAGWETQYF
>many|TRBD2|TRBV7-8|TRBJ2-5
TGTGCCAGCAGCTCCTCTCATGGGTCTAGCGGAGAGACCCAGTACTTC
CASSSSHGSSGETQYF
>many|TRBD1|TRBV6-5|TRBJ1-1
TGTGCCAGCAGTTACCCGGGACAGCAGAACACTGAAGCTTTCTTT
CASSYPGQQNTEAFF
>-|-|TRBV24-1|TRBJ1-4
TGTGCCACCAGTGATTTTCTCGGGGAAAAACTGTTTTTT
CATSDFLGEKLFF
>many|-|TRBV7-2|TRBJ2-1
TGTGCCAGCAGCTTAGTGACCTTTTATGGTGAGCAGTTCTTC
CASSLVTFYGEQFF
>-|-|TRBV7-2|TRBJ2-3
TGTGCCAGCAGCTTCCGAGTAGGGAGCACAGATACGCAGTATTTT
CASSFRVGSTDTQYF
>-|TRBD2|TRBV19|TRBJ2-1
TGTGCCAGTAGTCTAGCGGGGATATCAAATGAGCAGTTCTTC
CASSLAGISNEQFF
>many|TRBD1|TRBV3-1|TRBJ2-1
TGTGCCAGCAGCCAAGTGACAGGGCACTACAATGAGCAGTTCTTC
CASSQVTGHYNEQFF
>many|-|TRBV7-2|TRBJ2-3
TGTGCCAGCAGCTTACTGGATACGCAGTATTTT
CASSLLDTQYF
>many|-|TRBV12-3/TRBV12-4|TRBJ2-3
TGTGCCAGCAGTTGGGGTAGCTGGTTACGTGAGGCAGATACGCAGTATTTT
CASSWGSWLREADTQYF
>many|-|TRBV7-2|TRBJ2-7
TGTGCCAGCAGCTTCGTCGACGCCTACGAGCAGTACTTC
CASSFVDAYEQYF
>many|-|TRBV20-1|TRBJ2-5
TGCAGTGCTTTCTTGAGCGGCGGAGCTGGGTTTGAGACCCAGTACTTC
CSAFLSGGAGFETQYF
>-|-|TRBV28|TRBJ1-2
TGTGCCAGCAGTTTAGGGGGCCGTTTGTATGGCTACACCTTC
CASSLGGRLYGYTF
>-|-|TRBV29-1|TRBJ2-1
TGCAGCGCCGATGGCTCAGCGGTTGAGCAGTTCTTC
CSADGSAVEQFF
>many|-|TRBV7-2|TRBJ2-2
TGTGCCAGCAGCCCATCATTTACTGCTCCCGGGGAGCTGTTTTTT
CASSPSFTAPGELFF
>-|TRBD2|TRBV20-1|TRBJ2-1
TGCAGTGCTACCGGGGGGGCATCCTACAATGAGCAGTTCTTC
CSATGGASYNEQFF
>many|-|TRBV7-2|TRBJ2-1
TGTGCCAGCAGCTTAGTGGCGGGGGCCCCCAATGAGCAGTTCTTC
CASSLVAGAPNEQFF
>many|TRBD2|TRBV7-2|TRBJ2-1
TGTGCCAGCAGCAAAACTAGCGGGGGGGCCTTTGAGCAGTTCTTC
CASSKTSGGAFEQFF
>few|TRBD1|TRBV7-8|TRBJ1-2
TGTGCCAGCAGCTTCGGGACAGAATATGGCTACACCTTC
CASSFGTEYGYTF
>-|TRBD1|TRBV25-1|TRBJ1-3
TGTGCCAGCAGGACAGGGGTGGGAAACACCATATATTTT
CASRTGVGNTIYF
>many|-|TRBV7-9|TRBJ2-1
TGTGCCAGCAGCTTGGGGGCGCGTGAGCAGTTCTTC
CASSLGAREQFF
>-|TRBD1|TRBV12-3/TRBV12-4|TRBJ2-1
TGTGCCAGCAGTTTCGGCCAGGGGGCCTACAATGAGCAGTTCTTC
CASSFGQGAYNEQFF
>many|TRBD2|TRBV7-8|TRBJ2-3
TGTGCCAGCAGTAACCATGAGCGGGAGTTCTTAGATACGCAGTATTTT
CASSNHEREFLDTQYF
>-|TRBD1|TRBV20-1|TRBJ2-7
TGCAGTGTCCAGTGGGACAGGGTCGAGCAGTACTTC
CSVQWDRVEQYF
>few|TRBD2|TRBV9|TRBJ2-1
TGTGCCAGCAGCGTAGATCTTAGCGGGAGCTCCTACAATGAGCAGTTCTTC
CASSVDLSGSSYNEQFF
>-|TRBD1|TRBV20-1|TRBJ1-2
TGCAGTGCAACCAGGACAGGGATTTCCTATGGCTACACCTTC
CSATRTGISYGYTF
>few|-|TRBV12-3/TRBV12-4|TRBJ1-1
TGTGCCAGCAGTTTCGGGAGGGATACTGAAGCTTTCTTT
CASSFGRDTEAFF
>many|-|TRBV12-3/TRBV12-4|TRBJ1-1
TGTGCCAGCAGGCGGTGGGGGGGACGGGGAACTGAAGCTTTCTTT
CASRRWGGRGTEAFF